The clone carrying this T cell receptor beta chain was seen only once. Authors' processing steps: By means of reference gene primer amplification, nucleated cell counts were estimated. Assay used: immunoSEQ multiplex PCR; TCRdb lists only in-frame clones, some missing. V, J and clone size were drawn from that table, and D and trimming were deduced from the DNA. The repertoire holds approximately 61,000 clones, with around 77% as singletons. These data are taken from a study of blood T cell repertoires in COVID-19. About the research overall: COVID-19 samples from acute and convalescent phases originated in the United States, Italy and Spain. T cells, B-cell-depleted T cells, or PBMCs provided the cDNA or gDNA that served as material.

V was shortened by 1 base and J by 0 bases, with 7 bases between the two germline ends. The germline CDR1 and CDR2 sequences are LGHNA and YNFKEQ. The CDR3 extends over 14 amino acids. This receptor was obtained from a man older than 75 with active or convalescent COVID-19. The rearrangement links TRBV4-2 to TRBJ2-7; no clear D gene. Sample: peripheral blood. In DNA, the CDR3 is TGTGCCAGCAGCCAAGCCCTGAGCTCCTACGAGCAGTACTTC. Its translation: CASSQALSSYEQYF.